The source of this TCR beta chain is a study of quantifying T cell responses using KT2 cells. Study details: RNA was reverse transcribed with TCR alpha and beta constant-region primers. The T4 ligation step was estimated to exceed 8.5% efficiency under optimum conditions.

Study-wide points: Even the lowest spike-in, about one KT2 cell per 100,000 PBMC, yielded detectable KT2 sequences. The number of KT2 alpha and beta sequences was a linear function of input KT2 cells.

This CDR3 has 14 residues. CDR1 and CDR2 (germline): LGHNA, YSLEER. Trimming removed 0 bases from V and 6 bases from J, with 8 bases in between. The cDNA 3' end received a ligated oligonucleotide with a UMI. An equimolar mix of RC1.1 and RC1.2 primed the beta chain across TRBC1 and TRBC2. TCRdb called the UMI-ligation and nested PCR reads again in MiXCR, with one record for every CDR3 protein. The top ten clones hold roughly 9% of a sample with some 34,000 distinct CDR3 sequences, about 9.4% of them seen once. KT2 cells were mixed with fixed PBMC numbers at varying ratios. This clonotype was observed many times. Antigen unknown.

The sample was PBMCs spiked with cells of the T cell clone KT2. This receptor was taken from a human donor. The rearrangement uses TRBV4-3 and TRBJ1-4, with D possibly matching TRBD1 (5 bases). The CDR3 is CASSQDVGDEKLFF. Written as DNA, the CDR3 is TGCGCCAGCAGCCAAGACGTAGGGGATGAAAAACTGTTTTTT.